The rows below give T cell receptor beta chains drawn from one sample of a study of identical twins. TCRdb reprocessed the 5' RACE reads via MiXCR and lists one record per CDR3 protein. The data contain 1.5 million or so distinct CDR3 sequences, under 35% of them singletons. The sample was cord blood. The receptors derive from a newborn girl in good health. Each CDR3 is given with its conserved first and last residue. D genes are given only for firm matches. Clone size is given for some rows only: seen once, a few or many times, or a class if the clone is expanded.

j_call v_call d_call cdr3_length clone_size cdr3_aa cdr3_nt
TRBJ1-5 TRBV29-1 . 13 . CSVENGEGQPQHF TGCAGCGTTGAAAACGGGGAAGGCCAGCCCCAGCATTTT
TRBJ1-4 TRBV30 TRBD1 14 . CAWSVGRGLEKLFF TGTGCCTGGAGTGTCGGGAGGGGGCTTGAAAAACTGTTTTTT
TRBJ2-7 TRBV27 . 17 few CASSLLDSSRGYNEQYF TGTGCCAGCAGTTTGTTGGACAGTTCTCGCGGCTACAATGAGCAGTACTTC
TRBJ1-2 TRBV12-3/TRBV12-4 . 14 . CASRRNTGNYGCTF TGTGCCAGCAGGCGTAACACAGGAAACTATGGCTGCACCTTC
TRBJ2-3 TRBV20-1 TRBD2 14 many CSATTSGYTDTQYF TGCAGTGCTACGACTAGCGGGTATACAGATACGCAGTATTTT
TRBJ2-5 TRBV18 TRBD2 13 few CASSPPGLEEQYF TGTGCCAGCTCACCACCGGGACTAGAAGAGCAGTACTTC
TRBJ2-3 TRBV6-5 TRBD2 14 . CASRKAGRADTQYF TGTGCCAGCAGGAAAGCGGGAAGGGCAGATACGCAGTATTTT
TRBJ2-3 TRBV20-1 . 12 . CSASPSGDTQYF TGCAGTGCTAGTCCTAGTGGGGATACGCAGTATTTT
TRBJ1-6 TRBV10-3 . 18 . CAISESDSETYYNSPLHF TGTGCCATCAGTGAGTCGGACAGCGAGACCTACTATAATTCACCCCTCCACTTT
TRBJ1-1 TRBV7-9 . 14 . CASRETQGHTEAFF TGTGCCAGCAGGGAAACCCAGGGGCACACTGAAGCTTTCTTT
TRBJ2-1 TRBV28 TRBD2 18 . CASSLTSGSAGSYNEQFF TGTGCCAGCAGTTTAACTAGCGGGAGTGCGGGCTCCTACAATGAGCAGTTCTTC
TRBJ2-4 TRBV6-1 . 17 . CASSEMGTGLAKNIQYF TGTGCCAGCAGTGAGATGGGTACAGGACTAGCCAAAAACATTCAGTACTTC
TRBJ1-1 TRBV7-2 TRBD1 15 . CASSFITGAGTEAFF TGTGCCAGCAGCTTTATAACAGGGGCGGGCACTGAAGCTTTCTTT
TRBJ1-1 TRBV25-1 . 15 . CASSAAEGSGTEAFF TGTGCCAGCAGTGCTGCTGAGGGTTCGGGCACTGAAGCTTTCTTT
TRBJ1-6 TRBV25-1 . 15 once CASTHRGTLNSPLHF TGTGCCAGCACCCATCGCGGGACCCTCAATTCACCCCTCCACTTT
TRBJ2-3 TRBV6-1 TRBD2 15 . CASGLAGTSTDTQYF TGTGCCAGCGGACTAGCGGGGACTAGCACAGATACGCAGTATTTT
TRBJ2-1 TRBV7-8 . 13 few CASSPRIYNEQFF TGTGCCAGCAGCCCGCGGATATACAATGAGCAGTTCTTC
TRBJ2-3 TRBV19 TRBD2 17 . CASRTSGGSTSTDTQYF TGTGCCAGTAGGACTAGCGGGGGGTCCACTAGCACAGATACGCAGTATTTT
TRBJ1-1 TRBV20-1 TRBD1 13 . CSALGQANTEAFF TGCAGTGCTCTCGGACAGGCGAACACTGAAGCTTTCTTT
TRBJ1-1 TRBV12-3/TRBV12-4 . 14 . CASSLTVASREAFF TGTGCCAGCAGTTTGACAGTTGCTTCCCGTGAAGCTTTCTTT
TRBJ2-1 TRBV5-6 . 15 . CASRPAGLYYNEQFF TGTGCCAGCAGGCCTGCCGGACTCTATTATAATGAGCAGTTCTTC
TRBJ2-2 TRBV20-1 . 14 few CSASPTPVTGELFF TGCAGTGCTAGCCCCACCCCTGTCACCGGGGAGCTGTTTTTT
TRBJ1-2 TRBV6-6 . 13 many CASSYEYLDGYTF TGTGCCAGCAGTTACGAATACCTCGATGGCTACACCTTC
TRBJ1-2 TRBV6-1 . 13 . CASSEALDYGYTF TGTGCCAGCAGTGAAGCACTGGACTATGGCTACACCTTC
TRBJ2-3 TRBV2 . 14 . CASSAWGRTDTQYF TGTGCCAGCAGCGCTTGGGGGAGGACAGATACGCAGTATTTT
TRBJ1-5 TRBV6-6 . 13 . CASTPSEVSTQHF TGTGCCAGCACGCCGAGCGAGGTGTCGACCCAGCATTTT
TRBJ2-7 TRBV12-3/TRBV12-4 TRBD2 14 . CASTGTSGTYEQYF TGTGCCAGCACCGGGACTAGCGGGACCTACGAGCAGTACTTC
TRBJ2-3 TRBV4-1 . 16 few CASSQEGRSSTDTQYF TGCGCCAGCAGCCAAGAGGGACGGTCTAGCACAGATACGCAGTATTTT
TRBJ2-7 TRBV28 . 12 . CASSQPTYEQYF TGTGCCAGCAGTCAACCCACCTACGAGCAGTACTTC
TRBJ2-3 TRBV24-1 . 14 . CATSPATSTDTQYF TGTGCCACCAGTCCCGCTACTAGCACAGATACGCAGTATTTT
TRBJ2-3 TRBV5-6 TRBD1 15 . CASSSKPGTVDTQYF TGTGCCAGCAGTTCCAAACCGGGGACAGTAGATACGCAGTATTTT
TRBJ2-1 TRBV7-9 TRBD2 16 . CASSVPSGGPYNEQFF TGTGCCAGCAGCGTCCCTAGCGGGGGACCCTACAATGAGCAGTTCTTC
TRBJ2-5 TRBV20-1 . 14 few CSANLGGAQETQYF TGCAGTGCTAATCTAGGCGGAGCTCAAGAGACCCAGTACTTC
TRBJ1-2 TRBV4-1 . 15 . CASSQAPDGNYGYTF TGCGCCAGCAGCCAAGCCCCGGACGGGAACTATGGCTACACCTTC
TRBJ2-1 TRBV5-6 . 13 few CASSPWSMNEQFF TGTGCCAGCAGCCCGTGGTCTATGAATGAGCAGTTCTTC